This T cell receptor (beta chain) was documented in a study of blood T cells in healthy people across ages. The authors ran a second PCR of 7 to 11 cycles using a sample-barcoded 5' primer and a J-beta primer mix. A single record per CDR3 protein comes from TCRdb applying MiXCR to the 5' RACE reads. The table records around 800,000 distinct CDR3 sequences, 20% to 30% of them present only once. CDR3 length: 14 residues. The V segment lost 5 bases and the J segment 8 bases; nucleotides outside the gene matches: 10. Germline V gene lookup returns CDR1 SGHRS and CDR2 YFSETQ. These data were also reused for a study on T cells of mothers and their children. That study reports: Donation was provided by three healthy Caucasian mothers along with their six children.

V gene TRBV5-1 combines with J gene TRBJ2-5, with 9 bases that match TRBD1. The clonotype was recovered from a boy aged 5-17 years in good health. The source material was blood. The CDR3 nucleotides are TGCGCCAGCAGTCCTCGGACAGGGGAGTTTACCCAGTACTTC. This sequence encodes CASSPRTGEFTQYF.